This T cell receptor (beta chain) is drawn from a study of blood T cell repertoires in COVID-19. Study-wide context: Sources were T cells, B-cell-depleted T cells, or PBMCs; the material itself was cDNA or gDNA.

Authors' data handling: Amplification from reference gene primers served as the basis for estimated nucleated cell counts. Generated by immunoSEQ multiplex PCR, the TCRdb table keeps only in-frame clones and is missing some. V and J calls and clone size are copied from that table; D and trimming were computed from the DNA. Here the sample spans roughly 120,000 clones, roughly 85% being singletons. J was trimmed by 4 bases and V by 6 bases; bases with no gene match: 8. Germline V gives CDR1 SGHNT, CDR2 YYREEE (reference sequence). CDR3 length equals 14 residues. This rearrangement joins TRBV5-4 to TRBJ1-1, with 8 nucleotides matching TRBD1. The sequence was obtained from a woman aged 80 or over with active or convalescent COVID-19. The sequencing sample was made of peripheral blood. In nucleotides, the CDR3 is TGTGCCAGCACCCCGGACAGGGAGAGCACTGAAGCTTTCTTT. This encodes CASTPDRESTEAFF.